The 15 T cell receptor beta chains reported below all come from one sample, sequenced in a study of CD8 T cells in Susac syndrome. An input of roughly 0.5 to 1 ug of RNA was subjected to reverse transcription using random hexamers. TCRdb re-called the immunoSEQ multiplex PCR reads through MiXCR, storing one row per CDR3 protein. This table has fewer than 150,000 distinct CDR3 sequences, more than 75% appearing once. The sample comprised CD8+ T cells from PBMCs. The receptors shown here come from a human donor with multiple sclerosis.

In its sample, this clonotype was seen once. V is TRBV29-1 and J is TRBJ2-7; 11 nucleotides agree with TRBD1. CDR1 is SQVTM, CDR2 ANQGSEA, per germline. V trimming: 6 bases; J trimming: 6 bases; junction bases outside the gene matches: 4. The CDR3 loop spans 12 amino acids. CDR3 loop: CSVPGTGGEQYF. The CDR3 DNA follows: TGCAGCGTGCCCGGGACAGGGGGCGAGCAGTACTTC.

CDR3 nucleotide sequence: TGTGCCAGCAGCCCGGGTTCCAATTACGAGCAGTACTTC. Translation gives CASSPGSNYEQYF. V usage is TRBV7-6 and J usage is TRBJ2-7; D gene unclear. V was cut by 5 bases and J by 4 bases, with 12 bases left in between. Germline CDR1 and CDR2: SGHVS and FNYEAQ. This CDR3 region has 13 residues. Complete variable domain (other parts from reference TRBV7-6 and TRBJ2-7): GAGVSQSPRYKVTKRGQDVALRCDPISGHVSLYWYRQALGQGPEFLTYFNYEAQQDKSGLPNDRFSAERPEGSISTLTIQRTEQRDSAMYRCASSPGSNYEQYFGPGTRLTVT.

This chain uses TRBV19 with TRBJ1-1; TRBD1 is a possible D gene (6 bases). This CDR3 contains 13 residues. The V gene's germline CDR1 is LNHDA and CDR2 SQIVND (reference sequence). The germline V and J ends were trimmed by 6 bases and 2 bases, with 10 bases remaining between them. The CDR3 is CASSWGLNTEAFF. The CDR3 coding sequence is TGTGCCAGTAGCTGGGGGCTCAACACTGAAGCTTTCTTT. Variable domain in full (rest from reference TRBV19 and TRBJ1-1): DGGITQSPKYLFRKEGQNVTLSCEQNLNHDAMYWYRQDPGQGLRLIYYSQIVNDFQKGDIAEGYSVSREKKESFPLTVTSAQKNPTAFYLCASSWGLNTEAFFGQGTRLTVV.

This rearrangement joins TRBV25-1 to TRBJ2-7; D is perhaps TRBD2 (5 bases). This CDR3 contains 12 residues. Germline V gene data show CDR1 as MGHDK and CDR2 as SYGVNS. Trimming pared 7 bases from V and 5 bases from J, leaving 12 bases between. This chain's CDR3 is CASTGWFDEQYF. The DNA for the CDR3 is TGTGCCAGCACGGGATGGTTTGACGAGCAGTACTTC.

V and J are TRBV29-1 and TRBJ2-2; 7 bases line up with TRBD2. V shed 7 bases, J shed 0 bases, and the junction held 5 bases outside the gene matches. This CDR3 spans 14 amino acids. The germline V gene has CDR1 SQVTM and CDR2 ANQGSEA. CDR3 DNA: TGCAGCGCCTTCAGCGGGGCGAACACCGGGGAGCTGTTTTTT. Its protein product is CSAFSGANTGELFF.

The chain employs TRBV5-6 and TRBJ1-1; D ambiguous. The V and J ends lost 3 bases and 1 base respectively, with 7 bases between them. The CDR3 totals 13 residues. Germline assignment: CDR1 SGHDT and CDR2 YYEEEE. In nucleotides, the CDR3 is TGTGCCAGCAGCTGGGTAAGGAACACTGAAGCTTTCTTT. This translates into CASSWVRNTEAFF.

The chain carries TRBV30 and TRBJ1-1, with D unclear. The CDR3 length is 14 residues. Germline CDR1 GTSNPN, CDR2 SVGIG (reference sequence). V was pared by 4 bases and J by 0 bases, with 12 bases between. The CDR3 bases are TGTGCCTGGAAGCTGGGTTTCATGAACACTGAAGCTTTCTTT. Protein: CAWKLGFMNTEAFF. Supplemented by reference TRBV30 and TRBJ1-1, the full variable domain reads SQTIHQWPATLVQPVGSPLSLECTVEGTSNPNLYWYRQAAGRGLQLLFYSVGIGQISSEVPQNLSASRPQDRQFILSSKKLLLSDSGFYLCAWKLGFMNTEAFFGQGTRLTVV.

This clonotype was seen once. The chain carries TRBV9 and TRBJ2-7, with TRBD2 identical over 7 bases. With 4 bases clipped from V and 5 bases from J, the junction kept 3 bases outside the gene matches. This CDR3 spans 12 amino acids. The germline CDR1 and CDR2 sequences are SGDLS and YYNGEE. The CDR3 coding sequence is TGTGCCAGCAGCCGCGGGAGCCACGAGCAGTACTTC. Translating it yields CASSRGSHEQYF.

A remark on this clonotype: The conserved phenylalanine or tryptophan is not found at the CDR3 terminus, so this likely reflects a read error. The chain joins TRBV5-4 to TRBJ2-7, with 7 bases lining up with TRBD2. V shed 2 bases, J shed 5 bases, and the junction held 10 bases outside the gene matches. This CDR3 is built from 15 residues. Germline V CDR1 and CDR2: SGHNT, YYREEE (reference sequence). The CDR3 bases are TGTGCCAGCAGCTTTTCCGGCGGGAGCTCGGACGAGCAGTACCTC. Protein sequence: CASSFSGGSSDEQYL.

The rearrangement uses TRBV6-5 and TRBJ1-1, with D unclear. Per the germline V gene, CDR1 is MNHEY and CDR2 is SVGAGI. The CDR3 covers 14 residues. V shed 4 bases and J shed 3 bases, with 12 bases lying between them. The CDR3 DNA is TGTGCCAGCAGTTTGAGCAGCCAGGACACTGAAGCTTTCTTT. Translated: CASSLSSQDTEAFF.

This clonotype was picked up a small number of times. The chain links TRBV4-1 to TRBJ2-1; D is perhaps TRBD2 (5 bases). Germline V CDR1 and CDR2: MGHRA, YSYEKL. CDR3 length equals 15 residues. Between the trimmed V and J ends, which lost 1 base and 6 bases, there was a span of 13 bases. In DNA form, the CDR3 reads TGCGCCAGCAGCCAAGGTCTCGGCGCGGGCAATGAGCAGTTCTTC. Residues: CASSQGLGAGNEQFF.

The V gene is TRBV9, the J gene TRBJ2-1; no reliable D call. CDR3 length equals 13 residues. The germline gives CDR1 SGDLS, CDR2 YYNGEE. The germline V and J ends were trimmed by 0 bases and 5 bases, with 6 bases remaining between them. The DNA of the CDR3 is TGTGCCAGCAGCGTAGGACAAGACAATGAGCAGTTCTTC. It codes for CASSVGQDNEQFF. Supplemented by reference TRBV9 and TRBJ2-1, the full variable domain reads DSGVTQTPKHLITATGQRVTLRCSPRSGDLSVYWYQQSLDQGLQFLIQYYNGEERAKGNILERFSAQQFPDLHSELNLSSLELGDSALYFCASSVGQDNEQFFGPGTRLTVL.

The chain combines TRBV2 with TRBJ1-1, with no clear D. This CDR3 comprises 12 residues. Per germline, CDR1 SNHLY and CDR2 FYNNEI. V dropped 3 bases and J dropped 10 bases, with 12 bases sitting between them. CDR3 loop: CASSDREGRAFF. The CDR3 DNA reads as TGTGCCAGCAGTGATAGGGAAGGGAGAGCTTTCTTT. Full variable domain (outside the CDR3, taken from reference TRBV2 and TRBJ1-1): EPEVTQTPSHQVTQMGQEVILRCVPISNHLYFYWYRQILGQKVEFLVSFYNNEISEKSEIFDDQFSVERPDGSNFTLKIRSTKLEDSAMYFCASSDREGRAFFGQGTRLTVV.

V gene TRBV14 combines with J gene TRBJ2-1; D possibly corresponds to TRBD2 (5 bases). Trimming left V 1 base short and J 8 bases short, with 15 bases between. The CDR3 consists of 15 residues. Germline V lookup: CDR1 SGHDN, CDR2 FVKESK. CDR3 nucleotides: TGTGCCAGCAGCCAAGGTACTACCCTGAGGGATGAGCAGTTCTTC. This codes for CASSQGTTLRDEQFF.

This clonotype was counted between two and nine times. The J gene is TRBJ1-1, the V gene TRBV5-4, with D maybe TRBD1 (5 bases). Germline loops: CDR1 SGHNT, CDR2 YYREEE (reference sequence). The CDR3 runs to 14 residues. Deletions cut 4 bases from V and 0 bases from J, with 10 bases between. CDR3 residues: CASSQGQMNTEAFF. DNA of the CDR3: TGTGCCAGCAGCCAAGGACAAATGAACACTGAAGCTTTCTTT.